This T cell receptor beta chain was captured by sequencing in a study of regulatory T cells in long-lasting Graves disease. With iRepertoire HTBI primers and Arm-PCR of CDR3 regions, TCR beta libraries were built. A single record per CDR3 protein comes from TCRdb applying MiXCR to the multiplex PCR reads. The sample has some 370,000 distinct CDR3 sequences, less than 25% seen once; the top ten hold less than 25%. Germline values: CDR1 MNHEY, CDR2 SMNVEV (reference sequence). V was cut by 1 base and J by 0 bases, with 19 bases left in between. The CDR3 is 19 residues long. Study-wide points: Persistent cases favored TRBV28, TRBJ1-2 and TRBJ2-5.

This clonotype was seen only a few times. Its target is not known. Time point: persistent/refractory GD, antithyroid drugs over 5 years with positive TRAb. Researchers made the TCR library from RNA that was extracted from PBMCs. This sample comprised peripheral blood mononuclear cells (PBMCs), obtained when the disease was refractory, from a patient treated with antithyroid drugs. The chain has TRBV27 and TRBJ1-5, with a weak D call TRBD1 (5 bases). The TCR comes from a female donor with Graves disease. The DNA of the CDR3 is TGTGCCAGCAGTTTATTCGGACACGATGGGCCTTATAGCAATCAGCCCCAGCATTTT. It yields the protein CASSLFGHDGPYSNQPQHF.